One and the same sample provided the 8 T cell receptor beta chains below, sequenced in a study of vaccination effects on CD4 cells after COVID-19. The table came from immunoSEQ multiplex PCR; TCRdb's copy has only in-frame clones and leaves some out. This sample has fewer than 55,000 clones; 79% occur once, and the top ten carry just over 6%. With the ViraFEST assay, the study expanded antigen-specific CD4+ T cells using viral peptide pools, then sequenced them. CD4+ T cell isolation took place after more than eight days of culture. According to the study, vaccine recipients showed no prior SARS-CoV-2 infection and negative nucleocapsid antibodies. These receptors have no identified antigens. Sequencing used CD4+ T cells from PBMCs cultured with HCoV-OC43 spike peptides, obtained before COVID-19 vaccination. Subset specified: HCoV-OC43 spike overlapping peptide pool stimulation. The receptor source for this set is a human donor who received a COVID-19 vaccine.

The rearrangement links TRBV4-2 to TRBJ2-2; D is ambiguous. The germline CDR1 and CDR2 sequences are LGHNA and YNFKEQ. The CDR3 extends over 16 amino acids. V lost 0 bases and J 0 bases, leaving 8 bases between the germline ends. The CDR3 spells CASSQDPGTNTGELFF. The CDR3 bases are TGTGCCAGCAGCCAAGATCCAGGAACGAACACCGGGGAGCTGTTTTTT.

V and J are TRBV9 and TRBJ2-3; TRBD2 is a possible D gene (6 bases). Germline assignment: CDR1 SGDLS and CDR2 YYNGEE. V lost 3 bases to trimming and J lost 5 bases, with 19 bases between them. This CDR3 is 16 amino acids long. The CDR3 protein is CASSGTFAGSQDTQYF. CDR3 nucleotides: TGTGCCAGCAGCGGAACTTTCGCGGGGTCCCAAGATACGCAGTATTTT.

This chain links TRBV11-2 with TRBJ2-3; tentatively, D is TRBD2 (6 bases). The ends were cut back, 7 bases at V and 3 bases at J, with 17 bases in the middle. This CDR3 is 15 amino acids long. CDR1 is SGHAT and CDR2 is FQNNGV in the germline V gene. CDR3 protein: CASTGVMRGTDTQYF. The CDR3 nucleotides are TGTGCCAGCACCGGTGTTATGCGGGGTACAGATACGCAGTATTTT.

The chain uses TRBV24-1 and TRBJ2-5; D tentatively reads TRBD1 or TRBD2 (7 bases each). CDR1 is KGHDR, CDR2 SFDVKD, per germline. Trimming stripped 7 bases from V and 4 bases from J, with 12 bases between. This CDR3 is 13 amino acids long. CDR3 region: CATSRGGGETQYF. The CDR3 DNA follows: TGTGCCACCAGCAGGGGGGGAGGAGAGACCCAGTACTTC.

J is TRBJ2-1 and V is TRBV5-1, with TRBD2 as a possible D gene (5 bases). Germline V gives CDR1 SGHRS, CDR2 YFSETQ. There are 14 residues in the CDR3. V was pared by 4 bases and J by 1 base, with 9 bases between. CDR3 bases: TGCGCCAGCAGCCCTCCGGGGTCCTACAATGAGCAGTTCTTC. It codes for CASSPPGSYNEQFF. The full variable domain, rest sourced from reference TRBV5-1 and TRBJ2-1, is KAGVTQTPRYLIKTRGQQVTLSCSPISGHRSVSWYQQTPGQGLQFLFEYFSETQRNKGNFPGRFSGRQFSNSRSEMNVSTLELGDSALYLCASSPPGSYNEQFFGPGTRLTVL.

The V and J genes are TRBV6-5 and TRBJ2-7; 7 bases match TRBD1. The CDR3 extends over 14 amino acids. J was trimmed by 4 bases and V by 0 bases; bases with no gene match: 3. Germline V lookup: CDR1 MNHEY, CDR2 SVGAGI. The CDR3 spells CASSYSAQGYEQYV. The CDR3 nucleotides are TGTGCCAGCAGTTACTCGGCACAGGGGTACGAGCAGTACGTC.

CDR3 sequence reads: CASSPRDRLAKNIQYF. CDR3 in DNA: TGTGCCAGCAGCCCCCGGGACAGACTAGCCAAAAACATTCAGTACTTC. The chain is built from TRBV7-8 and TRBJ2-4, with 7 bases lining up with TRBD1. V trimming: 5 bases; J trimming: 0 bases; junction bases outside the gene matches: 7. Germline loops: CDR1 SGHVS, CDR2 FQNEAQ. There are 16 residues in the CDR3.

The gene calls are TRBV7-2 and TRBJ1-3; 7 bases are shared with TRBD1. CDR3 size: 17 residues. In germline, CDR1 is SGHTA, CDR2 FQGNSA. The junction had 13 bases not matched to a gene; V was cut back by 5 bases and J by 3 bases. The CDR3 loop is CASSTGMRGQGGNTIYF. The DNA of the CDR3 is TGTGCCAGCAGCACCGGAATGAGGGGGCAGGGTGGAAACACCATATATTTT.